Listed below are T cell receptor beta chains from one sample, sequenced in a study of cytomegalovirus exposure and HLA in healthy donors. Libraries were prepared by immunoSEQ multiplex PCR; TCRdb keeps only in-frame clonotypes and omits some of them. The table shows roughly 160,000 clones, with less than 90% occurring only once. Sequenced sample: PBMCs. These receptors came from a boy younger than 10 in good health and CMV-seronegative. The CDR3 runs from the conserved cysteine through the conserved F or W. D genes are given only for firm matches. The size field is filled for only some rows; it gives once, few, many or a size class.

abundance	d_gene	v_gene	j_gene	CDR3aa	CDR3nt
.	.	TRBV5-5	TRBJ1-1	CASSFRSTEAFF	TGTGCCAGCAGCTTTAGAAGCACTGAAGCTTTCTTT
.	TRBD1	TRBV4-1	TRBJ2-7	CASSQKQGQGTYEQYF	TGCGCCAGCAGCCAGAAACAGGGACAGGGTACCTACGAGCAGTACTTC
.	.	TRBV11-3	TRBJ2-6	CASSPVSSDVLTF	TGTGCCAGCAGCCCCGTCAGTTCAGACGTCCTGACTTTC
.	TRBD2	TRBV5-1	TRBJ2-7	CASSTRTSGVAEQYF	TGCGCCAGCAGCACCCGGACTAGCGGGGTGGCCGAGCAGTACTTC
.	TRBD1	TRBV7-8	TRBJ2-7	CASSYLTGTETYEQYF	TGTGCCAGCAGCTACCTCACCGGGACAGAGACCTACGAGCAGTACTTC
.	TRBD1	TRBV10-3	TRBJ1-1	CATRDRVNTEAFF	TGTGCCACGCGGGACAGGGTGAACACTGAAGCTTTCTTT
.	.	TRBV20-1	TRBJ1-2	CSARQRNGYTF	TGCAGTGCTAGACAGAGGAACGGCTACACCTTC
.	.	TRBV4-1	TRBJ1-2	CASSPYGGLRSGYTF	TGCGCCAGCAGCCCTTACGGGGGGCTGAGATCGGGCTACACCTTC
.	TRBD1	TRBV7-9	TRBJ1-4	CASSSTQETGVGEKLFF	TGTGCCAGCAGCTCAACCCAGGAGACAGGGGTTGGCGAAAAACTGTTTTTT
.	TRBD2	TRBV5-4	TRBJ2-1	CASSQRTSSYNEQFF	TGTGCCAGCAGCCAGAGGACTAGCTCCTACAATGAGCAGTTCTTC
.	TRBD1	TRBV30	TRBJ2-2	CAWSSRPGTGGGTGELFF	TGTGCCTGGAGTTCTCGTCCCGGGACAGGGGGAGGAACCGGGGAGCTGTTTTTT
.	.	TRBV19	TRBJ2-7	CASSIEIPRGGRYEQYF	TGTGCCAGTAGTATAGAAATCCCTAGGGGCGGCCGCTACGAGCAGTACTTC
.	.	TRBV2	TRBJ2-6	CASSEINRESSGANVLTF	TGTGCCAGCAGTGAAATCAACAGGGAGAGCTCTGGGGCCAACGTCCTGACTTTC
once	TRBD2	TRBV6-1	TRBJ2-3	CASSEQLAGTDTQYF	TGTGCCAGCAGTGAACAACTAGCGGGAACAGATACGCAGTATTTT
.	TRBD2	TRBV7-8	TRBJ2-1	CASSTQTSDLYNEQFF	TGTGCCAGCAGCACACAGACTAGCGATTTATACAATGAGCAGTTCTTC
.	.	TRBV18	TRBJ2-7	CASSPDGIRNEQYF	TGTGCCAGCTCACCAGACGGGATTAGGAACGAGCAGTACTTC
.	.	TRBV19	TRBJ2-1	CASSISQTPYNEQFF	TGTGCCAGTAGTATATCACAGACCCCCTACAATGAGCAGTTCTTC
.	TRBD2	TRBV25-1	TRBJ2-5	CASSELTSGSLTQYF	TGTGCCAGCAGTGAATTGACTAGCGGGAGTTTGACCCAGTACTTC